Sequencing of this T cell receptor (beta chain) was carried out in a study of breast tumors, draining lymph nodes, adjacent tissues. This CDR3 has 11 residues. V lost 11 bases and J 0 bases, leaving 8 bases between the germline ends. Per germline, CDR1 SNHLY and CDR2 FYNNEI. TCRdb processed the multiplex PCR reads anew with MiXCR; each CDR3 protein has one entry. This sample carries over 15,000 distinct CDR3 sequences, 63% of them seen once, and the ten largest clones take approximately 21%. The sequence derives from a female donor with breast cancer. Some clones in this sample may be carry-over from other donors' samples. The sample consisted of tumor-adjacent breast tissue. J is TRBJ2-7 and V is TRBV2; possibly TRBD2 for D (6 bases). DNA of the CDR3: TGTGCCGACGGGAGCTCCTACGAGCAGTACTTC. Its translation is CADGSSYEQYF.